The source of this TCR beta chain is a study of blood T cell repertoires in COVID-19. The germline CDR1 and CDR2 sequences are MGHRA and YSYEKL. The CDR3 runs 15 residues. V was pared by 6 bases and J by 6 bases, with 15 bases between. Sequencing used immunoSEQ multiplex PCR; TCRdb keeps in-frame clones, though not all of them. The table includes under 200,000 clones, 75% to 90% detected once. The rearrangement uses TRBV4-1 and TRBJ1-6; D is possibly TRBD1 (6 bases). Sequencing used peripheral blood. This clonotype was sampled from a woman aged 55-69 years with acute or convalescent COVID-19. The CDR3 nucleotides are TGCGCCAGCAGGTACGATACAGGGACTAATTCACCCCTCCACTTT. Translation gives CASRYDTGTNSPLHF.